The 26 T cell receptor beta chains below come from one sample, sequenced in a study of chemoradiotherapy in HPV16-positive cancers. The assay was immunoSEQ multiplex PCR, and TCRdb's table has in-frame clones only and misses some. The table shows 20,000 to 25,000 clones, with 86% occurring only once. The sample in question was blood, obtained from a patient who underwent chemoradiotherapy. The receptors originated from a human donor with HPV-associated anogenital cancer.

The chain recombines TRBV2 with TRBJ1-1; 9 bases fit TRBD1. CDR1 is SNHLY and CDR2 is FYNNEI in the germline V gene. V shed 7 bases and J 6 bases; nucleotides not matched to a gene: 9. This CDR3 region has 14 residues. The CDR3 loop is CASTAGQGAAEAFF. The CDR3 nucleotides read TGTGCCAGCACCGCGGGACAGGGCGCCGCTGAAGCTTTCTTT.

For the CDR3, the DNA is TGTGCTAGTGGTTTGGAGAGGCAGTACGAGCAGTACTTC. Protein: CASGLERQYEQYF. V is TRBV12-5 and J is TRBJ2-7, with no clear D. The V end was cut by 1 base, the J end by 4 bases, with 8 bases between. The CDR3 runs 13 residues. The germline V gene encodes CDR1 LGHNT and CDR2 FRNRAP.

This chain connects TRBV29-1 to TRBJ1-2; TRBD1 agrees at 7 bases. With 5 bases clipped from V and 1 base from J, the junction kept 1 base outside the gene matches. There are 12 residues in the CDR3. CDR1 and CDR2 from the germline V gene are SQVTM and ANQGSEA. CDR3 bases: TGCAGCGTTCGGGACAGTAACTATGGCTACACCTTC. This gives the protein CSVRDSNYGYTF.

The CDR3 DNA reads TGTGCCAGCACCAGAGCCCGGGCAGCCGGGGAGCTGTTTTTT. Protein product: CASTRARAAGELFF. This chain uses TRBV6-1 with TRBJ2-2; D gene uncertain. CDR1 and CDR2 from the germline V gene are MNHNS and SASEGT. The CDR3 extends over 14 amino acids. V lost 7 bases and J lost 6, with 15 bases in between.

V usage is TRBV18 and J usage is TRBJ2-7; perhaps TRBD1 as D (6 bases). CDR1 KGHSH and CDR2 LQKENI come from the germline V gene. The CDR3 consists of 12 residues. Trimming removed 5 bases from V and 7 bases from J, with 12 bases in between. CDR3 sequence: CASSSGDGEQYF. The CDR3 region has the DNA TGTGCCAGCTCATCAGGGGACGGAGAGCAGTACTTC.

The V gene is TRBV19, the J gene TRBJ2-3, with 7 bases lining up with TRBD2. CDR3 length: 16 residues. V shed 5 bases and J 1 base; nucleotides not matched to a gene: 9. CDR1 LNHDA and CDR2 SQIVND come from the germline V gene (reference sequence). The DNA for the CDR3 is TGTGCCAGTAGTCTCAGGGAGGGCTGGGGCACAGATACGCAGTATTTT. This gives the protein CASSLREGWGTDTQYF.

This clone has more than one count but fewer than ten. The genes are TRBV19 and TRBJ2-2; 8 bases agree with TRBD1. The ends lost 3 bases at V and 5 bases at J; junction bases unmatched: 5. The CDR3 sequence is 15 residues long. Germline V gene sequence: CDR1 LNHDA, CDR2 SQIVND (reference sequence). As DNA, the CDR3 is TGTGCCAGTAGTATTCAGGGGGCGTATACCGGGGAGCTGTTTTTT. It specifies CASSIQGAYTGELFF.

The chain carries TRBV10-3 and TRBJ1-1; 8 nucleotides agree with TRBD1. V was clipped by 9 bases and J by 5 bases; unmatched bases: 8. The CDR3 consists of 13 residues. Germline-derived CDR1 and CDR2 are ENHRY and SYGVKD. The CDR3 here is CAMARGRGTEAFF. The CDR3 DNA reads TGTGCCATGGCCAGGGGGCGGGGAACTGAAGCTTTCTTT.

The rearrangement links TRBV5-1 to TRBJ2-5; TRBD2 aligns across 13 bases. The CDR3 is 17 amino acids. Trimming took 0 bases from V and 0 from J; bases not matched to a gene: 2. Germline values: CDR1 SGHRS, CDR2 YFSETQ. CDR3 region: CASSLAGTSGDQETQYF. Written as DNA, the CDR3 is TGCGCCAGCAGCTTGGCTGGGACTAGCGGGGACCAAGAGACCCAGTACTTC.

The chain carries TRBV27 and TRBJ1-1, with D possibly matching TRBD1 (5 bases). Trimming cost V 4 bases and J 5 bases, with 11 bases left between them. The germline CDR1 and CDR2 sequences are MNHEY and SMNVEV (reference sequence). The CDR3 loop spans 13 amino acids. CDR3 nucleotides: TGTGCCAGCAGTTCCGGGGGAACAACTGAAGCTTTCTTT. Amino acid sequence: CASSSGGTTEAFF.

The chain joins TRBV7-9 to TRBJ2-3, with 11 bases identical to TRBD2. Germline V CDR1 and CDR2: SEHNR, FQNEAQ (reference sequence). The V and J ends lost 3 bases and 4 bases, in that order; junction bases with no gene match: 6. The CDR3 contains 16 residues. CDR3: CASSLRGTSGSDTQYF. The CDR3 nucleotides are TGTGCCAGCAGCTTGCGGGGGACTAGCGGATCAGATACGCAGTATTTT.

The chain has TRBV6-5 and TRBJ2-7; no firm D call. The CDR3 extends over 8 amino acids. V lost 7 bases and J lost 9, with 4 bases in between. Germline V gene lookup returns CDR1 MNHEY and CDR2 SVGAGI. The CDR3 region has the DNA TGTGCCAGCAAAGGGCAGTACTTC. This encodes CASKGQYF.

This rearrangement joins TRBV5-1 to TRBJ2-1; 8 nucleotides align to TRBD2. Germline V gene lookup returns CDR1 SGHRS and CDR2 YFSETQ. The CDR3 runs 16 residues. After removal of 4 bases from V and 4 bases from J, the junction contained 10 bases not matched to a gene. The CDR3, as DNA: TGCGCCAGCAGCCCGGGAGGGAGGGGAGGATACAATGAGCAGTTCTTC. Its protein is CASSPGGRGGYNEQFF.

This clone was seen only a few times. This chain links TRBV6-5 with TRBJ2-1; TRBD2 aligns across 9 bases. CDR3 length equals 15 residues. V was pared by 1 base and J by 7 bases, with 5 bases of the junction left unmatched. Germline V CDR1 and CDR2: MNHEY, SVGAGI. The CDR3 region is CASSYFSGGGNEQFF. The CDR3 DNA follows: TGTGCCAGCAGTTACTTTAGCGGGGGTGGGAATGAGCAGTTCTTC.

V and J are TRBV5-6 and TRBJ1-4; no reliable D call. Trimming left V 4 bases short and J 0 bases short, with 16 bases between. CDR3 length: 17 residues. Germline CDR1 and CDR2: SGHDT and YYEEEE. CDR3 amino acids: CASSQWIDKATNEKLFF. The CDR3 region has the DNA TGTGCCAGCAGCCAGTGGATAGATAAGGCAACTAATGAAAAACTGTTTTTT.

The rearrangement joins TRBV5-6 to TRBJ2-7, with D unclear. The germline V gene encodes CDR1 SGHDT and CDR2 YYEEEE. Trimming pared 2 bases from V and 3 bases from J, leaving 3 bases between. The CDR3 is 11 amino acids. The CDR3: CASSFHYEQYF. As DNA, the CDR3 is TGTGCCAGCAGCTTTCACTACGAGCAGTACTTC.

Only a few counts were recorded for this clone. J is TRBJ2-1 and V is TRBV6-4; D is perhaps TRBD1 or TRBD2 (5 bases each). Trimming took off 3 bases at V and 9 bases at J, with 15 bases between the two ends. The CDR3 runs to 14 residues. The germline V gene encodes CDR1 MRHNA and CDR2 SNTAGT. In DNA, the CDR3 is TGTGCCAGCAGTGAGGGGGTAGGAGGTACTGAGCAGTTCTTC. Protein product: CASSEGVGGTEQFF.

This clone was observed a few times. Here the CDR3 reads CASSHSGRGEYGYTF. The CDR3 DNA is TGCGCCAGCAGCCATTCTGGAAGGGGCGAGTATGGCTACACCTTC. J is TRBJ1-2 and V is TRBV5-1; perhaps TRBD1 as D (5 bases). V was pared by 4 bases and J by 5 bases, with 18 bases between. CDR3 length: 15 amino acids. Per germline, CDR1 SGHRS and CDR2 YFSETQ.

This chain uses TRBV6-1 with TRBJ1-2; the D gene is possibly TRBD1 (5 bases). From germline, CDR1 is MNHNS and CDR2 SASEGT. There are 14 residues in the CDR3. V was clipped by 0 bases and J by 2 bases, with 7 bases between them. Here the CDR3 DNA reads TGTGCCAGCAGTGAAGCCTGGGGGAACTATGGCTACACCTTC. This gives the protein CASSEAWGNYGYTF.

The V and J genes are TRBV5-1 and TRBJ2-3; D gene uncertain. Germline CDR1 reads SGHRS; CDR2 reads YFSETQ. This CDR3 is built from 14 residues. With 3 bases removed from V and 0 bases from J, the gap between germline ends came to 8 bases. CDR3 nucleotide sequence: TGCGCCAGCAGCTCGTTAGCTAGCACAGATACGCAGTATTTT. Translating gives CASSSLASTDTQYF.

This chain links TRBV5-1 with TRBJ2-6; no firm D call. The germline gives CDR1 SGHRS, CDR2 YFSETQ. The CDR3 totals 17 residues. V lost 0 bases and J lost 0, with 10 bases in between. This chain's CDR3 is CASSLVEAFSGANVLTF. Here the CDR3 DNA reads TGCGCCAGCAGCTTGGTAGAAGCCTTCTCTGGGGCCAACGTCCTGACTTTC.

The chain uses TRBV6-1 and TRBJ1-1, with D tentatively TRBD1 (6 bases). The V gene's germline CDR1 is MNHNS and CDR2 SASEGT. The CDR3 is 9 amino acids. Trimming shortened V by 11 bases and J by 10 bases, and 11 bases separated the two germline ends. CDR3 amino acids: CAGGQGAFF. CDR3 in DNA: TGTGCCGGGGGCCAGGGAGCTTTCTTT.

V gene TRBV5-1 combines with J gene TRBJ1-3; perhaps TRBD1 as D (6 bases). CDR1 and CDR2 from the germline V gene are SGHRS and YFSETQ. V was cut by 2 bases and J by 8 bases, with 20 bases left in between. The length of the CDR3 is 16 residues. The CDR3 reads CASSLAPDGGGYTIYF. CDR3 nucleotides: TGCGCCAGCAGCTTAGCCCCGGACGGAGGGGGATACACCATATATTTT.

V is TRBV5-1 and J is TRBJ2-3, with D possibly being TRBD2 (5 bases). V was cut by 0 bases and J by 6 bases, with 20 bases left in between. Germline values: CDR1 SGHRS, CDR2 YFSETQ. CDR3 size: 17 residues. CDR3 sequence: CASSLGDGLIRGDTQYF. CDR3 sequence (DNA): TGCGCCAGCAGCTTGGGCGACGGTTTAATCAGAGGGGATACGCAGTATTTT.

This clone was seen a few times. This CDR3 reads CASSLLGDQPQHF. CDR3 nucleotide sequence: TGTGCCAGCAGCCTCTTGGGTGATCAGCCCCAGCATTTT. The V gene is TRBV7-2, the J gene TRBJ1-5, with D hard to call. Trimming pared 5 bases from V and 5 bases from J, leaving 10 bases between. Germline lookup yields CDR1 SGHTA and CDR2 FQGNSA. The CDR3 sequence is 13 residues long.

In DNA form, the CDR3 reads TGTGCCAGCACGCAGTCGGCTTATAGCAATCAGCCCCAGCATTTT. It is translated as CASTQSAYSNQPQHF. J is TRBJ1-5 and V is TRBV5-5; unclear D gene. CDR3 size: 15 residues. Germline V gene data show CDR1 as SGHKS and CDR2 as YYEKEE (reference sequence). Trimming stripped 6 bases from V and 0 bases from J, with 13 bases between.